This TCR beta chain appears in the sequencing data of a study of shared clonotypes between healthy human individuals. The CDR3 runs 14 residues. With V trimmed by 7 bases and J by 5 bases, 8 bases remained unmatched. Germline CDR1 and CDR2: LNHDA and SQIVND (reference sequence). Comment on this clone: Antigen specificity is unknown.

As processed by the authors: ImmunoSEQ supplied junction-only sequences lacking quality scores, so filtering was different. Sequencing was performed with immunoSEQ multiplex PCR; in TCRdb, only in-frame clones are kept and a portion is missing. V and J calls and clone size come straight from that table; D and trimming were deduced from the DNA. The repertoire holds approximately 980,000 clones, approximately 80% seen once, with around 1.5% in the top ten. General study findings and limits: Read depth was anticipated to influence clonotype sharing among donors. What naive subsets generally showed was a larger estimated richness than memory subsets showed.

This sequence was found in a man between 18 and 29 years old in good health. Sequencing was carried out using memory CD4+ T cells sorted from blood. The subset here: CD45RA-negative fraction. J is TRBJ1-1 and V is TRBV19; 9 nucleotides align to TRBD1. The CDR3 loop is CASTGQGSKTEAFF. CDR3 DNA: TGTGCCAGTACGGGACAGGGTTCGAAAACTGAAGCTTTCTTT. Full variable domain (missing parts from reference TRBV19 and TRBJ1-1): DGGITQSPKYLFRKEGQNVTLSCEQNLNHDAMYWYRQDPGQGLRLIYYSQIVNDFQKGDIAEGYSVSREKKESFPLTVTSAQKNPTAFYLCASTGQGSKTEAFFGQGTRLTVV.